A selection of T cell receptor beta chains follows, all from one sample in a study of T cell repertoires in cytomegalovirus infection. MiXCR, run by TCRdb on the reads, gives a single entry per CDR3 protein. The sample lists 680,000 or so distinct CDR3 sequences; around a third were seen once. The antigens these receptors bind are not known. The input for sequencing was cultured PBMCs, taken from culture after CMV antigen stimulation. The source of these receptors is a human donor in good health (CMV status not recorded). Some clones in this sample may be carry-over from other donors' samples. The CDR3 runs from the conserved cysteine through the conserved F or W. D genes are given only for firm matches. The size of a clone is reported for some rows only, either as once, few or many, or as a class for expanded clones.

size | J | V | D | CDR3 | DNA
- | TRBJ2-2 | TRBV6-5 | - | CASSYGGGNTGELFF | TGTGCCAGCAGTTACGGGGGGGGCAACACCGGGGAGCTGTTTTTT
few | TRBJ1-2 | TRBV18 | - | CASSPDSAGSYGYTF | TGTGCCAGCTCACCGGACAGTGCAGGGAGCTATGGCTACACCTTC
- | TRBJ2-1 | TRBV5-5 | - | CASSPRWSSNYNEQFF | TGTGCCAGCAGCCCCCGCTGGAGCAGTAATTACAATGAGCAGTTCTTC
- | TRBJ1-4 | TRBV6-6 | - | CASSTTLDEKLFF | TGTGCCAGCAGTACCACCCTCGACGAAAAACTGTTTTTT
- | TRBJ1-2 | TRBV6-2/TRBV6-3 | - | CASGLPLGSAYGYTF | TGTGCCAGCGGACTGCCGCTCGGATCGGCCTATGGCTACACCTTC
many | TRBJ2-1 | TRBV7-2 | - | CASSLPFSEQFF | TGTGCCAGCAGCCTGCCGTTCTCCGAGCAGTTCTTC
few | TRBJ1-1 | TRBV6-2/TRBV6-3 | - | CASHLFGVMNTEAFF | TGTGCCAGCCATCTGTTCGGAGTCATGAACACTGAAGCTTTCTTT
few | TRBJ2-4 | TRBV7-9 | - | CASSDRRNIQYF | TGTGCCAGCTCTGACAGGCGAAACATTCAGTACTTC
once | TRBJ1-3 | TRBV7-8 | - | CASSLNSGNTIHF | TGTGCCAGCAGCTTGAACTCTGGAAACACCATACATTTT
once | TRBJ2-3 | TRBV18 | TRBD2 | CASSPTIGRASDTQYF | TGTGCCAGCTCACCTACTATCGGGAGGGCATCAGATACGCAGTATTTT
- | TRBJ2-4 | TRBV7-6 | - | CASSPQGAQAKNIQYF | TGTGCCAGCAGCCCCCAAGGGGCCCAGGCCAAAAACATTCAGTACTTC
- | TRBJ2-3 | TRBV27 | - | CASSLIPIPEATQYF | TGTGCCAGCAGTTTAATCCCTATCCCGGAAGCAACGCAGTATTTT
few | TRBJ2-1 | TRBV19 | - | CASSKVRGFYNEQFF | TGTGCCAGTAGTAAAGTCAGGGGCTTCTACAATGAGCAGTTCTTC
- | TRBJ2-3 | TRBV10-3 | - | CAISETPRGAPDTQYF | TGTGCCATCAGTGAGACCCCCCGGGGGGCCCCGGATACGCAGTATTTT
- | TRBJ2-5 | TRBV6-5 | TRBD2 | CASRNIAGAQETQYF | TGTGCCAGCAGGAACATAGCGGGGGCACAAGAGACCCAGTACTTC
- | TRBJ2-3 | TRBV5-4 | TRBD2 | CASSRWTSGRTDTQYF | TGTGCCAGCAGCCGTTGGACTAGCGGACGCACAGATACGCAGTATTTT
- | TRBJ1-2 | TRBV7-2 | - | CASSSLDPAKGYTF | TGTGCCAGCAGCTCCTTGGACCCGGCGAAGGGCTACACCTTC
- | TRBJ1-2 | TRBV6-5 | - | CASSYSEVGGYTF | TGTGCCAGCAGTTACTCGGAGGTTGGGGGCTACACCTTC
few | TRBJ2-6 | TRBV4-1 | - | CASSQRSGPVSAGANVLTF | TGCGCCAGCAGCCAAAGGTCAGGACCGGTGTCGGCTGGGGCCAACGTCCTGACTTTC
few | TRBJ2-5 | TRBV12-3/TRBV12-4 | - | CASTLQRETQYF | TGTGCCAGCACCCTACAAAGGGAGACCCAGTACTTC